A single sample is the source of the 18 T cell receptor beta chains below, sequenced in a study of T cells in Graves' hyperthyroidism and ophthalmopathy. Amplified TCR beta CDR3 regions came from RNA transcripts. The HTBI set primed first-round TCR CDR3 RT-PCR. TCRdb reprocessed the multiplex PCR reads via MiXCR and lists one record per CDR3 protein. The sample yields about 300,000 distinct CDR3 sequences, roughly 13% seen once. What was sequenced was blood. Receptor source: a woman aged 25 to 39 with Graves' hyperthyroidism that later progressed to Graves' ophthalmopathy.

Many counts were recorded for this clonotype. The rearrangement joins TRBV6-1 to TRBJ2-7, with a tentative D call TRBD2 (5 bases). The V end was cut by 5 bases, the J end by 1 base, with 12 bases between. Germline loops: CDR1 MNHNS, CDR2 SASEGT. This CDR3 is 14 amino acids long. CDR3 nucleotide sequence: TGTGCCAGCAGTTTCCGGACTGATTCCTACGAGCAGTACTTC. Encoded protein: CASSFRTDSYEQYF.

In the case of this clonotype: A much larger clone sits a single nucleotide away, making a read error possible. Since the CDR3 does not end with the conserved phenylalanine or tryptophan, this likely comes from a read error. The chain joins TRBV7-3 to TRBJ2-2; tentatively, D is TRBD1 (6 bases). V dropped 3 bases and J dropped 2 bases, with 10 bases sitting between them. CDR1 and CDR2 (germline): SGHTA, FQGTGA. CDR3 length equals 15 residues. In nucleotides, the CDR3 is TGTGCCAGCAGCTTGATGGACAGCAACACCGGGGAGCTGTTTTCT. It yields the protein CASSLMDSNTGELFS.

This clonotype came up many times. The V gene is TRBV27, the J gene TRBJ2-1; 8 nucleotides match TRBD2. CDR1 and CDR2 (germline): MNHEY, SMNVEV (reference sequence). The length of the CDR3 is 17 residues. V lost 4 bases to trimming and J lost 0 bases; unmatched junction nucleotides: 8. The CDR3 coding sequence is TGTGCCAGCAGTTCGGCGACTAGCGCCAGCTCCTACAATGAGCAGTTCTTC. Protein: CASSSATSASSYNEQFF.

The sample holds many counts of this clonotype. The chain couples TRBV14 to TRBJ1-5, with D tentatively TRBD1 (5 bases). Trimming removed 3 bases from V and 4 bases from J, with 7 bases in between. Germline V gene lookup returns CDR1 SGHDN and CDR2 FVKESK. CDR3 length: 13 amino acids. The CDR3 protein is CASSQEGNQPQHF. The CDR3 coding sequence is TGTGCCAGCAGCCAGGAGGGGAATCAGCCCCAGCATTTT.

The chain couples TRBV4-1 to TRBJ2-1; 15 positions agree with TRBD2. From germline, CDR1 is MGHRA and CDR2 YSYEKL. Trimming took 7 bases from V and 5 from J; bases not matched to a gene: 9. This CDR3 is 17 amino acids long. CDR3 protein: CASNPGLAGGLDNEQFF. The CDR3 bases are TGCGCCAGCAACCCCGGACTAGCGGGAGGGCTTGACAATGAGCAGTTCTTC.

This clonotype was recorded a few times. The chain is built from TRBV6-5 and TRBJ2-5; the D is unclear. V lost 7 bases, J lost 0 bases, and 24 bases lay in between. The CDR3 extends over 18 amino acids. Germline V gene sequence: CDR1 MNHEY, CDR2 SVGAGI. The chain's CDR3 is CASNSPGGRGEYQETQYF. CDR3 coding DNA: TGTGCCAGCAACTCCCCAGGTGGAAGAGGCGAGTACCAAGAGACCCAGTACTTC.

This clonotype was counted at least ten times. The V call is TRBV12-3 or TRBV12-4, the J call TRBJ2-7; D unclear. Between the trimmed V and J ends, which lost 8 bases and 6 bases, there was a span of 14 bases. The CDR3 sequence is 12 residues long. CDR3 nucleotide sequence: TGTGCCAGCTCCCCGGGCTCGATCGAGCAGTACTTC. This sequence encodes CASSPGSIEQYF.

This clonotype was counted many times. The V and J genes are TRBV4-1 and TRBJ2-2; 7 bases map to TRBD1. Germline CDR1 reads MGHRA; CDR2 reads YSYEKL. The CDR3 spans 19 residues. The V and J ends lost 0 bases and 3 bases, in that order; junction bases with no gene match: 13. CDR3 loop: CASSQEGTGAVFDTGELFF. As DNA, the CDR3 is TGCGCCAGCAGCCAAGAAGGAACAGGGGCCGTATTTGACACCGGGGAGCTGTTTTTT.

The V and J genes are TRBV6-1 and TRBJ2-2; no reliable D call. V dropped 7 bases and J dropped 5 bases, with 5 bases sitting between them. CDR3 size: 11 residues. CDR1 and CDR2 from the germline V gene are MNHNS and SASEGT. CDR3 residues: CASTGTGELFF. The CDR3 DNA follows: TGTGCCAGCACTGGGACCGGGGAGCTGTTTTTT.

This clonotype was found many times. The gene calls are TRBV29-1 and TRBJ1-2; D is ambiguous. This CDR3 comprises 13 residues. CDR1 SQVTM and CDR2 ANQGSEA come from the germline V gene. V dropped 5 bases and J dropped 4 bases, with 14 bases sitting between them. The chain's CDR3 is CSVPEKSSYGYTF. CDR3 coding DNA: TGCAGCGTTCCAGAGAAATCCAGCTATGGCTACACCTTC.

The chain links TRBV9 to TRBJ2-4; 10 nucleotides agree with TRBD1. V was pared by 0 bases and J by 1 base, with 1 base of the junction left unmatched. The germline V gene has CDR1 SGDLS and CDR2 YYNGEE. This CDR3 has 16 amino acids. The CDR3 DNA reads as TGTGCCAGCAGCGTAGGACAGGGGGCCGCCAAAAACATTCAGTACTTC. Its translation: CASSVGQGAAKNIQYF.

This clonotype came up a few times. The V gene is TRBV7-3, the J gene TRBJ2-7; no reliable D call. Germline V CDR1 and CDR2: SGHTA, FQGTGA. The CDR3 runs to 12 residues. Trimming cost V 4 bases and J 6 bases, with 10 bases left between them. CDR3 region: CASSYPGSEQYF. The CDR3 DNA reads TGTGCCAGCAGCTACCCGGGCAGCGAGCAGTACTTC.

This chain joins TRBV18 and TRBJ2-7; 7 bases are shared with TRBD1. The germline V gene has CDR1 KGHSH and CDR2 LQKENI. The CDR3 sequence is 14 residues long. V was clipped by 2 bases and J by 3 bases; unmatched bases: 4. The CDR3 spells CASSPAQGDYEQYF. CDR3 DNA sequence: TGTGCCAGCTCACCAGCGCAGGGGGACTACGAGCAGTACTTC.

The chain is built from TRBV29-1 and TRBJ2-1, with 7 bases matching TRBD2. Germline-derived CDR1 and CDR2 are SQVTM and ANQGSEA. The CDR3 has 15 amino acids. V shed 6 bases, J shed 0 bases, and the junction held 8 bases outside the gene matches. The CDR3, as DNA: TGCAGCGTAACCAGCGGGAAGAGCTCCTACAATGAGCAGTTCTTC. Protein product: CSVTSGKSSYNEQFF.

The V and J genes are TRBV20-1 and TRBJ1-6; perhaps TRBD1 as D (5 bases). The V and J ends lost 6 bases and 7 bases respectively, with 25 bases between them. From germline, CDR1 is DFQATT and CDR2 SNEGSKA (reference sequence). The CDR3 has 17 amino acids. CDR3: CSATGPGGGLLNSPLHF. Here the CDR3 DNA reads TGCAGTGCCACCGGCCCCGGGGGAGGACTCCTGAATTCACCCCTCCACTTT.

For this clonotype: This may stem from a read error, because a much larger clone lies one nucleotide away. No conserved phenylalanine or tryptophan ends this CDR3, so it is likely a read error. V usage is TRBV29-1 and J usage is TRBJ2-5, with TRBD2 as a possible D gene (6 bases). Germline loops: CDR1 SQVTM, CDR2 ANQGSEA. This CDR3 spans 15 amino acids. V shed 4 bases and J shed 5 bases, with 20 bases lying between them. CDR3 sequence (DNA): TGCAGCGTTGCGATTGTGGGAGGTACCGGGGAGACCCAGTACTTA. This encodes CSVAIVGGTGETQYL.

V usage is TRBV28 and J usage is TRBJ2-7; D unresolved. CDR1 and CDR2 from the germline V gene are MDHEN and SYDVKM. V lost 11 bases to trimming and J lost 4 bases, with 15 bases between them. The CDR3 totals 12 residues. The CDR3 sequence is CAGIGSSYEQYF. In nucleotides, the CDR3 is TGTGCCGGCATTGGAAGCTCTTACGAGCAGTACTTC.

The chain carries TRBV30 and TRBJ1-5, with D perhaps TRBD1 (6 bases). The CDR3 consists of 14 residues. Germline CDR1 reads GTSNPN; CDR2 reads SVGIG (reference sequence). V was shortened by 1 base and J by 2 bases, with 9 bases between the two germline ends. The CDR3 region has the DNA TGTGCCTGGAGTGGACAGGTTGGCAATCAGCCCCAGCATTTT. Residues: CAWSGQVGNQPQHF.